This is a list of T cell receptor beta chains from one sample in a study of control samples from healthy donors and cancer patients. Here immunoSEQ multiplex PCR was the method, and the copy in TCRdb shows in-frame clones only, minus some. This sample has about 270,000 clones; almost 85% occur once, and the top ten carry about 14%. Material for sequencing was PBMCs. These receptors came from a woman in her sixties with lung cancer. The CDR3 runs from the conserved cysteine through the conserved F or W. The order of the fields is clone size, D gene, J gene, V gene, CDR3 protein, CDR3 DNA. D genes are given only for firm matches. Clone sizes are given selectively: once, few, many, or a class where the clone is expanded.

>NA|NA|TRBJ2-2|TRBV6-5
CASEGQPNTGELFF
TGTGCCAGCGAAGGGCAGCCGAACACCGGGGAGCTGTTTTTT
>NA|TRBD2|TRBJ2-1|TRBV2
CASSPLGGGDYNEQFF
TGTGCCAGCAGTCCCTTGGGGGGAGGGGATTACAATGAGCAGTTCTTC
>once|NA|TRBJ2-5|TRBV7-3
CASSPQGETQYF
TGTGCCAGCAGCCCTCAAGGGGAGACCCAGTACTTC
>NA|NA|TRBJ2-5|TRBV7-2
CASSLLSGSRQETQYF
TGTGCCAGCAGCTTGTTGTCGGGATCCCGTCAAGAGACCCAGTACTTC
>NA|TRBD2|TRBJ2-1|TRBV24-1
CATSDTSGGHEQFF
TGTGCCACCAGTGATACTAGCGGGGGACATGAGCAGTTCTTC
>NA|NA|TRBJ1-3|TRBV5-1
CASSLDGASGNTIYF
TGCGCCAGCAGCTTGGACGGGGCATCAGGAAACACCATATATTTT
>few|TRBD1|TRBJ2-1|TRBV28
CASIWGTDNEQFF
TGTGCCAGCATCTGGGGGACAGACAATGAGCAGTTCTTC
>once|NA|TRBJ2-7|TRBV7-9
CASSQSYTAADEQYF
TGTGCCAGCAGCCAATCCTACACAGCCGCGGACGAGCAGTACTTC
>NA|NA|TRBJ1-2|TRBV3-1/TRBV3-2
CASSPASRVAYTF
TGTGCCAGCAGCCCCGCCTCCAGGGTTGCCTACACCTTC
>few|NA|TRBJ2-2|TRBV5-1
CASSLLQLIRGTGELFF
TGCGCCAGCAGCTTGTTGCAACTAATCCGCGGCACCGGGGAGCTGTTTTTT
>once|TRBD2|TRBJ2-1|TRBV5-1
CASSPTSGVPSSYNEQFF
TGCGCCAGCTCCCCAACTAGCGGGGTACCGAGCTCCTACAATGAGCAGTTCTTC
>NA|NA|TRBJ1-3|TRBV28
CASSSTTDFPRNTIYF
TGTGCCAGCAGTTCCACGACCGATTTCCCCAGAAACACCATATATTTT
>NA|TRBD2|TRBJ2-5|TRBV29-1
CSSVRGGNQETQYF
TGCAGCTCGGTGCGGGGGGGGAACCAAGAGACCCAGTACTTC
>NA|NA|TRBJ1-6|TRBV6-1
CASSEAPRNNSPLHF
TGTGCCAGCAGTGAAGCGCCCAGGAATAATTCACCCCTCCACTTT
>NA|NA|TRBJ2-7|TRBV11-2
CASSSGQTFEQYF
TGTGCCAGCAGCTCTGGACAGACGTTCGAGCAGTACTTC
>NA|NA|TRBJ1-3|TRBV29-1
CSVEMGVAGNTIYF
TGCAGCGTTGAAATGGGGGTGGCTGGAAACACCATATATTTT
>NA|TRBD1|TRBJ2-5|TRBV5-1
CASSLLDRGLIEETQYF
TGCGCCAGCAGCCTCTTGGACAGGGGGCTGATCGAGGAGACCCAGTACTTC
>NA|NA|TRBJ2-7|TRBV2
CASSDGTHGVVVEQYF
TGTGCCAGCAGTGACGGTACGCACGGAGTAGTTGTTGAGCAGTACTTC
>NA|NA|TRBJ2-5|TRBV18
CASSPPGVRETQYF
TGTGCCAGCTCACCACCGGGGGTTCGGGAGACCCAGTACTTC
>NA|TRBD1|TRBJ2-7|TRBV5-4
CASSEGQGASYEQYF
TGTGCCAGCAGCGAGGGACAGGGGGCCTCCTACGAGCAGTACTTC
>NA|NA|TRBJ2-5|TRBV2
CASSEDRGGETQYF
TGTGCCAGCAGTGAAGACAGGGGGGGAGAGACCCAGTACTTC
>NA|NA|TRBJ1-1|TRBV5-4
CASSLGSTLNTEAFF
TGTGCCAGCAGCTTGGGATCGACATTGAACACTGAAGCTTTCTTT
>NA|TRBD2|TRBJ2-3|TRBV6-1
CASSEGLEAAADTQYF
TGTGCCAGCAGTGAGGGACTAGAAGCGGCGGCAGATACGCAGTATTTT
>NA|NA|TRBJ2-1|TRBV12-3/TRBV12-4
CASSFGHNEQFF
TGTGCCAGCAGTTTCGGCCACAATGAGCAGTTCTTC
>NA|NA|TRBJ2-7|TRBV4-1
CASSDVAGVTYEQYF
TGCGCCAGCAGCGATGTTGCAGGGGTCACCTACGAGCAGTACTTC
>NA|NA|TRBJ2-6|TRBV6-2/TRBV6-3
CASSWFSGANVLTF
TGTGCCAGCAGTTGGTTCTCTGGGGCCAACGTCCTGACTTTC
>NA|NA|TRBJ1-6|TRBV2
CASSVGLGRTNSPLHF
TGTGCCAGCAGTGTTGGTCTGGGGAGGACCAATTCACCCCTCCACTTT
>once|TRBD2|TRBJ2-1|TRBV7-2
CASGLAGDNEQFF
TGTGCCAGCGGACTAGCGGGGGACAATGAGCAGTTCTTC
>NA|TRBD2|TRBJ2-2|TRBV2
CASSEQSGVFGELFF
TGTGCCAGCAGTGAACAAAGCGGGGTTTTCGGGGAGCTGTTTTTT
>NA|TRBD1|TRBJ2-1|TRBV19
CASRPGTGATLIYNEQFF
TGTGCCAGTAGGCCCGGGACAGGGGCCACTTTAATCTACAATGAGCAGTTCTTC
>NA|NA|TRBJ1-1|TRBV18
CASSAGWTAEAFF
TGTGCCAGCTCCGCAGGGTGGACGGCCGAAGCTTTCTTT
>once|TRBD1|TRBJ1-4|TRBV9
CASSSTTGDNEKLFF
TGTGCCAGCAGCTCTACGACAGGGGATAATGAAAAACTGTTTTTT
>NA|NA|TRBJ1-3|TRBV18
CASSPGTAAGNTIYF
TGTGCCAGCTCACCTGGGACGGCCGCTGGAAACACCATATATTTT
>NA|TRBD1|TRBJ1-4|TRBV5-1
CASSSGQGSEKLFF
TGCGCCAGCAGCTCGGGACAGGGGAGTGAAAAACTGTTTTTT
>NA|NA|TRBJ1-1|TRBV12-3/TRBV12-4
CASSPVPRAEAFF
TGTGCCAGCAGTCCGGTTCCCCGGGCTGAAGCTTTCTTT
>NA|NA|TRBJ1-1|TRBV7-6
CASSPLGDGNTEAFF
TGTGCCAGCAGCCCCCTGGGGGACGGGAACACTGAAGCTTTCTTT
>NA|NA|TRBJ2-6|TRBV4-2
CASSQELRGSNVLTF
TGTGCCAGCAGCCAAGAGTTACGGGGGTCCAACGTCCTGACTTTC
>NA|NA|TRBJ2-7|TRBV20-1
CSASFGPEGYEQYF
TGCAGTGCTAGTTTTGGCCCGGAGGGCTACGAGCAGTACTTC
>few|TRBD2|TRBJ2-3|TRBV29-1
CSGTSGTDTQYF
TGCAGCGGGACTAGCGGCACAGATACGCAGTATTTT
>NA|NA|TRBJ2-7|TRBV3-1/TRBV3-2
CASSPLGEPYEQYF
TGTGCCAGCAGCCCCCTCGGGGAACCCTACGAGCAGTACTTC
>NA|NA|TRBJ1-1|TRBV19
CASSIDGRVGLKAFF
TGTGCCAGTAGTATAGATGGCAGGGTAGGATTAAAAGCTTTCTTT
>once|NA|TRBJ1-1|TRBV12-3/TRBV12-4
CASSLAPNTEAFF
TGTGCCAGCAGTTTAGCGCCGAACACTGAAGCTTTCTTT
>NA|NA|TRBJ2-3|TRBV19
CASSILGTSADTQYF
TGTGCCAGTAGTATTCTGGGAACTTCAGCAGATACGCAGTATTTT
>NA|NA|TRBJ1-6|TRBV10-2
CASSATQGDSPLHF
TGCGCCAGCAGTGCAACGCAGGGTGATTCACCCCTCCACTTT
>NA|NA|TRBJ1-1|TRBV12-5
CASGLDSDTGTEAFF
TGTGCTAGTGGTTTGGACTCGGACACAGGAACTGAAGCTTTCTTT
>once|NA|TRBJ2-5|TRBV3-1/TRBV3-2
CASSVRRSPYQETQYF
TGTGCCAGCAGTGTACGACGCAGCCCCTACCAAGAGACCCAGTACTTC
>NA|TRBD2|TRBJ2-1|TRBV24-1
CATSDDLAGMFF
TGTGCCACCAGTGATGATCTAGCGGGAATGTTCTTC
>NA|NA|TRBJ2-1|TRBV6-6
CASSRTLYDEQFF
TGTGCCAGCAGCCGGACCCTCTATGACGAGCAGTTCTTC
>few|NA|TRBJ1-2|TRBV23-1
CASSQSKDRRFYGYTF
TGCGCCAGCAGTCAATCCAAAGACCGGAGGTTCTATGGCTACACCTTC
>few|NA|TRBJ2-2|TRBV15
CATSRDRGTGELFF
TGTGCCACCAGCAGAGATCGCGGGACCGGGGAGCTGTTTTTT
>NA|NA|TRBJ1-2|TRBV29-1
CSVASGDYGYTF
TGCAGCGTTGCATCAGGGGACTATGGCTACACCTTC
>NA|NA|TRBJ2-1|TRBV19
CASSIGTYNEQFF
TGTGCCAGTAGTATAGGGACATACAATGAGCAGTTCTTC
>NA|NA|TRBJ2-7|TRBV19
CASSGGDKPYEQYF
TGTGCCAGTAGTGGGGGGGACAAGCCCTACGAGCAGTACTTC
>NA|NA|TRBJ2-5|TRBV5-1
CASSSEVETQYF
TGCGCCAGCAGCTCAGAAGTGGAGACCCAGTACTTC
>few|NA|TRBJ1-5|TRBV6-5
CASSFSNQPQHF
TGTGCCAGCAGTTTCAGTAATCAGCCCCAGCATTTT
>once|NA|TRBJ1-4|TRBV5-1
CASSLAPGTRAEKLFF
TGCGCCAGCAGCTTGGCCCCTGGTACGCGGGCTGAAAAACTGTTTTTT
>NA|TRBD1|TRBJ1-1|TRBV19
CATSTGQGRPPNTEAFF
TGTGCCACCTCGACGGGACAGGGTCGACCTCCGAACACTGAAGCTTTCTTT
>NA|NA|TRBJ1-4|TRBV19
CATSTGGLANEKLFF
TGTGCCACAAGCACAGGAGGATTAGCTAATGAAAAACTGTTTTTT
>NA|NA|TRBJ2-5|TRBV18
CASSPPGSQETQYF
TGTGCCAGCTCACCACCCGGTAGCCAAGAGACCCAGTACTTC